Listed here are 23 T cell receptor beta chains from one sample, sequenced in a study of cytomegalovirus exposure and HLA in healthy donors. The primer mix had 60 Vbeta and 13 Jbeta primers. The repertoire was sequenced with immunoSEQ multiplex PCR; TCRdb's copy has only in-frame clones and lacks some. Among 120,000 or so clones listed, 65% to 80% were seen once. Input material: PBMCs. All receptors come from a man younger than 35 in good health and CMV-seropositive.

The rearrangement joins TRBV13 to TRBJ1-3; D uncertain. Trimming left V 3 bases short and J 5 bases short, with 14 bases between. Germline assignment: CDR1 PRHDT and CDR2 FYEKMQ (reference sequence). The CDR3 runs to 15 residues. CDR3 in DNA: TGTGCCAGCAGCTTTTCCTCAGGCCCTAGAAACACCATATATTTT. As protein: CASSFSSGPRNTIYF.

Details on this clone: At the DNA level, this CDR3 is encoded by other sequences in the same sample as well. V and J are TRBV5-1 and TRBJ1-3, with D perhaps matching TRBD1 (6 bases). The CDR3 runs 15 residues. Germline CDR1 SGHRS, CDR2 YFSETQ. V lost 3 bases and J lost 0, with 10 bases in between. Here the CDR3 reads CASSSTGPSGNTIYF. The CDR3 region has the DNA TGCGCCAGCAGCTCGACAGGTCCCTCTGGAAACACCATATATTTT. The full variable domain, completed using reference TRBV5-1 and TRBJ1-3, is KAGVTQTPRYLIKTRGQQVTLSCSPISGHRSVSWYQQTPGQGLQFLFEYFSETQRNKGNFPGRFSGRQFSNSRSEMNVSTLELGDSALYLCASSSTGPSGNTIYFGEGSWLTVV.

The chain links TRBV5-5 to TRBJ1-5; 8 bases line up with TRBD1. The CDR3 runs 15 residues. Germline V gene data show CDR1 as SGHKS and CDR2 as YYEKEE (reference sequence). Germline trimming cut 5 bases from V and 7 bases from J; bases unmatched to any gene: 11. CDR3 DNA sequence: TGTGCCAGCAGTCTTTTAGTGACAGGGGAACAGCCCCAGCATTTT. This gives the protein CASSLLVTGEQPQHF.

J is TRBJ2-2 and V is TRBV9; 12 bases map to TRBD2. Germline-derived CDR1 and CDR2 are SGDLS and YYNGEE. The V segment lost 0 bases and the J segment 3 bases; nucleotides outside the gene matches: 18. This CDR3 region has 22 residues. CDR3 sequence (DNA): TGTGCCAGCAGCGTAGCTAGGAGGACTAGCGGGAACGCCATCCTGTACACCGGGGAGCTGTTTTTT. Protein: CASSVARRTSGNAILYTGELFF.

This rearrangement joins TRBV7-2 to TRBJ2-5; TRBD2 aligns across 16 bases. Losses at the gene ends were 8 bases for V and 5 bases for J; bases not matched to a gene: 11. CDR1 is SGHTA, CDR2 FQGNSA, per germline. This CDR3 has 17 amino acids. CDR3 sequence reads: CASLSGTSGGAWETQYF. The CDR3 bases are TGTGCCAGCCTATCCGGGACTAGCGGGGGGGCATGGGAGACCCAGTACTTC.

This clone was observed a few times. V is TRBV6-1 and J is TRBJ2-7, with 10 positions matching TRBD1. Losses at the gene ends were 9 bases for V and 4 bases for J; bases not matched to a gene: 9. CDR1 and CDR2 from the germline V gene are MNHNS and SASEGT. The CDR3 spans 14 residues. The CDR3 nucleotides are TGTGCCAGTTACAGGACAGGGGGGGATTACGAGCAGTACTTC. It specifies CASYRTGGDYEQYF.

This clone has just a few counts. The chain carries TRBV30 and TRBJ1-2, with TRBD1 matching over 9 bases. This CDR3 has 16 residues. Germline-derived CDR1 and CDR2 are GTSNPN and SVGIG (reference sequence). Trimming cost V 1 base and J 4 bases; bases outside gene matches: 10. The CDR3 DNA reads as TGTGCCTGGAGTGCCACAGGGGGCGCCCCTGGCTATGGCTACACCTTC. Translation: CAWSATGGAPGYGYTF.

Here the CDR3 reads CAATQGSLGKNIQYF. CDR3 bases: TGTGCCGCCACACAGGGGTCCCTTGGGAAAAACATTCAGTACTTC. The rearrangement uses TRBV15 and TRBJ2-4; 7 bases fit TRBD1. This CDR3 has 15 residues. CDR1 and CDR2 from the germline V gene are LNHNV and YYDKDF (reference sequence). V dropped 11 bases and J dropped 4; count of bases not matched to a gene: 14.

The rearrangement uses TRBV19 and TRBJ1-5; 7 bases map to TRBD1. The CDR3 spans 15 residues. Germline V gene lookup returns CDR1 LNHDA and CDR2 SQIVND (reference sequence). The V and J ends lost 5 bases and 4 bases, in that order; junction bases with no gene match: 8. CDR3 nucleotide sequence: TGTGCCAGTAGTTCCTACAGGGGCGGGAATCAGCCCCAGCATTTT. Residues: CASSSYRGGNQPQHF.

This CDR3 reads CASNLGSGELFF. CDR3 in DNA: TGTGCCAGCAACCTAGGTTCCGGGGAGCTGTTTTTT. The chain carries TRBV6-5 and TRBJ2-2; D remains ambiguous. The CDR3 extends over 12 amino acids. Trimming removed 7 bases at V and 6 bases at J, with 9 bases between. The germline CDR1 and CDR2 sequences are MNHEY and SVGAGI.

This chain joins TRBV5-1 and TRBJ2-2, with 8 bases lining up with TRBD2. After removal of 2 bases from V and 3 bases from J, the junction contained 12 bases not matched to a gene. The CDR3 sequence is 18 residues long. CDR1 is SGHRS and CDR2 is YFSETQ in the germline V gene. CDR3 DNA: TGCGCCAGCAGCTTACAACCCGGGACTAGGATTTACACCGGGGAGCTGTTTTTT. This translates into CASSLQPGTRIYTGELFF.

The chain joins TRBV12-5 to TRBJ2-3; 10 nucleotides match TRBD1. The CDR3 totals 16 residues. J gave up 3 bases and V 1 base, and 4 bases lay outside the gene matches. Per germline, CDR1 LGHNT and CDR2 FRNRAP. The CDR3 nucleotides read TGTGCTAGTGGTTTGGGGACAGGGGGGGCGACAGATACGCAGTATTTT. This codes for CASGLGTGGATDTQYF.

This clone was counted a few times. The chain has TRBV2 and TRBJ2-5; TRBD2 aligns across 11 bases. The CDR3 extends over 16 amino acids. V dropped 3 bases and J dropped 5; count of bases not matched to a gene: 8. Germline V gene data show CDR1 as SNHLY and CDR2 as FYNNEI. CDR3: CASSDSGGGWGETQYF. As DNA, the CDR3 is TGTGCCAGCAGTGATAGCGGGGGGGGTTGGGGGGAGACCCAGTACTTC.

The chain uses TRBV5-6 and TRBJ1-3, with D possibly TRBD1 on 5 matching bases. Germline CDR1 reads SGHDT; CDR2 reads YYEEEE. Trimming took off 4 bases at V and 6 bases at J, with 17 bases between the two ends. The CDR3 has 15 residues. The CDR3 here is CASSAASGGTNTIYF. The CDR3, as DNA: TGTGCCAGCAGCGCCGCTTCGGGAGGGACAAACACCATATATTTT.

In regard to this clone: Sequence at one end of the junction differs from germline and may be a read error. The chain links TRBV7-9 to TRBJ2-2; D possibly corresponds to TRBD1 (5 bases). This CDR3 spans 19 amino acids. Germline V CDR1 and CDR2: SEHNR, FQNEAQ (reference sequence). CDR3 loop: CSSAGPMTDPQANTGELFF. In DNA, the CDR3 is TGTTCCAGCGCAGGTCCCATGACAGATCCTCAAGCGAACACCGGGGAGCTGTTTTTT.

A few counts support this clone. This chain links TRBV6-5 with TRBJ1-3; 7 positions agree with TRBD1. The CDR3 contains 16 residues. Germline loops: CDR1 MNHEY, CDR2 SVGAGI. V trimming: 0 bases; J trimming: 5 bases; junction bases outside the gene matches: 7. The CDR3 DNA reads TGTGCCAGCAGTTACTCGAGGGGACAGCTCCGAAACACCATATATTTT. Translating it yields CASSYSRGQLRNTIYF.

J is TRBJ1-2 and V is TRBV25-1, with 8 bases that match TRBD1. Germline CDR1 reads MGHDK; CDR2 reads SYGVNS. This CDR3 spans 14 amino acids. V dropped 4 bases and J dropped 2; count of bases not matched to a gene: 3. CDR3 sequence: CASSVAGGNYGYTF. CDR3 nucleotide sequence: TGTGCCAGCAGTGTGGCAGGGGGCAACTATGGCTACACCTTC.

Notes on this clone: A read error may produce the germline difference seen at one junction end. The V call is TRBV5-1, the J call TRBJ2-6; 11 bases fit TRBD1. This CDR3 comprises 18 residues. Germline CDR1 reads SGHRS; CDR2 reads YFSETQ. The CDR3 reads CASSQYGQGASGANGLTF. CDR3 bases: TGCGCCAGCAGCCAATACGGACAGGGGGCATCTGGGGCCAACGGCCTGACTTTC.

CDR3 sequence (DNA): TGTGCCAGCAGCCGAGGGACTAGCAAAGGGAATGAGCAGTTCTTC. Translating gives CASSRGTSKGNEQFF. This chain joins TRBV14 and TRBJ2-1; 9 positions agree with TRBD2. Trimming took 4 bases from V and 7 from J; bases not matched to a gene: 8. CDR1 and CDR2 (germline): SGHDN, FVKESK. CDR3 length equals 15 residues. The full variable domain, completed using reference TRBV14 and TRBJ2-1, is EAGVTQFPSHSVIEKGQTVTLRCDPISGHDNLYWYRRVMGKEIKFLLHFVKESKQDESGMPNNRFLAERTGGTYSTLKVQPAELEDSGVYFCASSRGTSKGNEQFFGPGTRLTVL.

This chain connects TRBV6-6 to TRBJ2-5; 7 positions agree with TRBD2. The end of the DNA fits TRBJ2-7 better, so the J call may be wrong. The CDR3 spans 12 residues. Germline CDR1 MNHNY, CDR2 SVGAGI (reference sequence). The CDR3 DNA reads TGTGCCACCAAGCGGGAAATCTACGAGCAGTACTTC. It codes for CATKREIYEQYF.

This clone was recorded only once. The chain combines TRBV7-3 with TRBJ2-2; D gene uncertain. Trimming left V 0 bases short and J 5 bases short, with 4 bases between. CDR3 length: 13 residues. Per the germline V gene, CDR1 is SGHTA and CDR2 is FQGTGA. The CDR3 bases are TGTGCCAGCAGCTTAACCGGGACCGGGGAGCTGTTTTTT. This codes for CASSLTGTGELFF.

The chain recombines TRBV29-1 with TRBJ1-2; the D gene is possibly TRBD1 (6 bases). V was trimmed by 7 bases and J by 4 bases, leaving 13 bases between them. Germline CDR1 SQVTM, CDR2 ANQGSEA. The CDR3 totals 12 residues. The CDR3 sequence: CSGGRGGYGYTF. In DNA form, the CDR3 reads TGCAGCGGGGGCAGGGGTGGCTATGGCTACACCTTC.

This clone was found once. The genes are TRBV15 and TRBJ1-2; possibly TRBD1 for D (6 bases). The CDR3 consists of 14 residues. The germline CDR1 and CDR2 sequences are LNHNV and YYDKDF (reference sequence). V lost 1 base to trimming and J lost 4 bases, with 10 bases between them. CDR3: CATSRAGAGYGYTF. The DNA of the CDR3 is TGTGCCACCAGCAGAGCAGGGGCAGGCTATGGCTACACCTTC.